The entry that follows covers one T cell receptor (beta chain) sequence. Its specific antigen is unknown. There are no base qualities to consult, and no much larger clone falls within one base. TCRbeta CDR3 regions were amplified from genomic DNA using the immunoSEQ Assay, a bias-controlled multiplex PCR. As for how the authors treated the data: The number of nucleated cells in each sample was estimated from the amplification of reference gene primers within the assay. To quantify the absolute abundance of each unique TCRbeta CDR3 rearrangement, sequence reads were collapsed and filtered. For each sample, productive Simpson clonality was calculated by taking the square root of Simpson's diversity index across productive rearrangements. TCRdb mirrors the immuneACCESS table, restricted to in-frame sequences. Some clones are absent from its copies; in checked studies, under half trace to an unresolved V gene, and the reason for the others is unknown. That table gives V, J and clone size, and the DNA gave D and trimming. The sample contains about 190,000 clones, 84% of them found a single time. Approximately 3% of the sample lies in the top ten.

This record belongs to a study of blood T cell repertoires in COVID-19 (dated by TCRdb to the early 2020s). A note on the overall study: Samples covering the acute and convalescent phases of COVID-19 were provided by collaborators in the United States, Italy and Spain. The material from the prospective study consisted of cDNA or gDNA derived from T cells, B-cell-depleted T cells, or PBMCs. Deeply sampled blood TCRbeta repertoires from subjects exposed to, actively infected with, or recovered from COVID-19 were included in the dataset. The repertoires were released in a freely available public database intended as a resource for research on the immune response to SARS-CoV-2. Samples were obtained from the ongoing ImmuneRACE study (first 160 participants) and from approximately 1,200 subjects provided by 6 global collaborators. Nearly every sample came with metadata listing a de-identified subject ID, COVID-19 status, age in years and sex. Where HLA class I and class II types were available, the types were taken from metadata supplied by the sample provider, not from assay-based typing. Results and caveats for the whole study, not just this receptor: The amount of clinical and demographic metadata varied by source and participant and was provided uncurated.

Enrolling through a virtual design, the prospective study's participants ranged in age from roughly 18 to 95 years and lived across 24 United States geographic areas. In the prospective study, cohorts were assigned on the basis of participant-reported clinical history obtained from a screening survey and a study questionnaire. Recovered participants in ImmuneRACE Cohort 3 were defined as having two consecutive negative NP/OP PCR tests, clearance from a healthcare professional, or resolution of symptoms. Each participant in the prospective study had whole blood, serum and a nasopharyngeal or oropharyngeal swab collected by mobile phlebotomists. Over a roughly 2-month period, participants in the prospective study had the option of providing additional blood draws and questionnaires. Blood samples from the prospective study were shipped frozen or at room temperature prior to DNA extraction. In the germline V gene, CDR1 corresponds to SQVTM and CDR2 to ANQGSEA. There are 13 amino acids in the CDR3, from cysteine to phenylalanine inclusive. The read is trimmed to its CDR3 DNA, 39 bases read in frame from base 1. Trimming costs V 4 bases and J 0 bases, and their ends lie 9 bases apart.

The receptor's source is a woman aged 30 to 39 who had recovered from COVID-19. Sequenced material: PBMCs or T cells enriched from blood (not recorded which). Here the chain combines TRBV29-1 and TRBJ1-1; possibly the D gene is TRBD1, per 5 matching bases. CDR3 sequence: CSVGGRMNTEAFF. At the DNA level, the sequence is TGCAGCGTTGGGGGGAGGATGAACACTGAAGCTTTCTTT.